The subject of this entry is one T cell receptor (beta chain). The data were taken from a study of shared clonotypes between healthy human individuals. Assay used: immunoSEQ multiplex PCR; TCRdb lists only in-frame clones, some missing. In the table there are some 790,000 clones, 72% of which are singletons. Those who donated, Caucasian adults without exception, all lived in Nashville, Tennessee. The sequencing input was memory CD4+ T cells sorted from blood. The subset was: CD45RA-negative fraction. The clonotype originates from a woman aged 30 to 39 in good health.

The CDR3 region is CASSLLTLGAHYEQYF. The CDR3 region has the DNA TGTGCCAGCAGCTTGTTAACCCTCGGGGCCCACTACGAGCAGTACTTC. The rearrangement joins TRBV11-2 to TRBJ2-7; the D call may be TRBD1 or TRBD2 (5 bases each). V gave up 3 bases and J gave up 3 bases, with 18 bases separating them. The CDR3 is made up of 16 amino acids. In germline, CDR1 is SGHAT, CDR2 FQNNGV.